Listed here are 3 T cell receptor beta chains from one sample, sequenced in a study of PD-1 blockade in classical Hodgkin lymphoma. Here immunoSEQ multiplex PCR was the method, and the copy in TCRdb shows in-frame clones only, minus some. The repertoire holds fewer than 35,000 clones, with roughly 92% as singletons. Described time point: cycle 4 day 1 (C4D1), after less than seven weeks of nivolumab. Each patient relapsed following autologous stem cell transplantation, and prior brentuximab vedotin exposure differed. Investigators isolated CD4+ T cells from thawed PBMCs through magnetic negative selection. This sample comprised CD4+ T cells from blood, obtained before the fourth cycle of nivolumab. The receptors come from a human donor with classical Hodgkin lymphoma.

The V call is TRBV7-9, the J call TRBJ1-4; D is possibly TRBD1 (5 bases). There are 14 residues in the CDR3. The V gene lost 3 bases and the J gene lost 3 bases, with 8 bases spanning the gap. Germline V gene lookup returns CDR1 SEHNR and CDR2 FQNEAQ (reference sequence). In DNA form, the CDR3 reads TGTGCCAGCAGCTTCAGACAGTCTAATGAAAAACTGTTTTTT. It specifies CASSFRQSNEKLFF.

This CDR3 reads CAWRAWTGGGPGANVLTF. CDR3 sequence (DNA): TGTGCCTGGAGGGCCTGGACAGGGGGCGGCCCTGGGGCCAACGTCCTGACTTTC. The chain combines TRBV30 with TRBJ2-6; 11 bases line up with TRBD1. The CDR3 is made up of 18 amino acids. CDR1 is GTSNPN and CDR2 is SVGIG in the germline V gene (reference sequence). After removal of 3 bases from V and 2 bases from J, the junction contained 9 bases not matched to a gene.

The CDR3 loop is CASSKLAGNRIDEQFF. The DNA for the CDR3 is TGTGCCAGCAGCAAACTGGCGGGAAACCGAATTGATGAGCAGTTCTTC. This sequence joins TRBV5-4 and TRBJ2-1, with a weak D call TRBD2 (6 bases). Germline-derived CDR1 and CDR2 are SGHNT and YYREEE (reference sequence). This CDR3 contains 16 residues. The V end lost 4 bases, the J end lost 8 bases, and 22 bases lay between the germline ends. Drawing the rest from reference TRBV5-4 and TRBJ2-1, the complete variable domain is ETGVTQSPTHLIKTRGQQVTLRCSSQSGHNTVSWYQQALGQGPQFIFQYYREEENGRGNFPPRFSGLQFPNYSSELNVNALELDDSALYLCASSKLAGNRIDEQFFGPGTRLTVL.